One sample yielded the 20 T cell receptor beta chains listed below, sequenced in a study of T cell repertoires in cytomegalovirus infection. TCRdb called the reads again in MiXCR, with one record for every CDR3 protein. The data contain a few hundred thousand distinct CDR3 sequences, approximately 17% of them singletons. Sequencing was carried out using CD8+ T cells from PBMCs. These receptors were collected from a human donor in good health (CMV status not recorded). Some clones in this sample may be carry-over from other donors' samples.

The rearrangement links TRBV12-3 or TRBV12-4 to TRBJ2-6; 9 positions agree with TRBD1. The CDR3 spans 19 residues. V lost 6 bases to trimming and J lost 2 bases; unmatched junction nucleotides: 14. The CDR3 loop is CASRPGQGGVGPGANVLTF. The CDR3 coding sequence is TGTGCCAGCAGGCCGGGACAGGGAGGCGTAGGTCCTGGGGCCAACGTCCTGACTTTC.

The chain's CDR3 is CASSPDRAGIEQYF. CDR3 bases: TGTGCCAGCAGCCCGGACAGGGCAGGCATCGAGCAGTACTTC. J is TRBJ2-7 and V is TRBV11-2, with TRBD1 matching 8 bases. J was trimmed by 6 bases and V by 5 bases; bases with no gene match: 9. Looked up from germline, CDR1 is SGHAT and CDR2 is FQNNGV. The CDR3 runs to 14 residues.

This chain connects TRBV7-9 to TRBJ2-6; TRBD2 agrees at 9 bases. The germline gives CDR1 SEHNR, CDR2 FQNEAQ (reference sequence). V lost 3 bases to trimming and J lost 0 bases; unmatched junction nucleotides: 9. The CDR3 loop spans 19 amino acids. CDR3 loop: CASSLSAGGGRSGANVLTF. The CDR3 DNA reads TGTGCCAGCAGCTTGTCCGCGGGGGGGGGTCGCTCTGGGGCCAACGTCCTGACTTTC.

This clonotype has a count of ten or more. This chain joins TRBV7-2 and TRBJ2-1; D is perhaps TRBD1 or TRBD2 (5 bases each). Germline V gene data show CDR1 as SGHTA and CDR2 as FQGNSA. V was cut by 0 bases and J by 0 bases, with 21 bases left in between. This CDR3 region has 20 residues. Written as DNA, the CDR3 is TGTGCCAGCAGCTTAGCGGACGGGGACGTAGCATGGAGCTCCTACAATGAGCAGTTCTTC. It is translated as CASSLADGDVAWSSYNEQFF.

This clonotype has ten or more counts. The chain recombines TRBV9 with TRBJ2-1; D gene uncertain. V gave up 1 base and J gave up 8 bases, with 10 bases separating them. Germline V CDR1 and CDR2: SGDLS, YYNGEE. The CDR3 loop spans 13 amino acids. The CDR3 sequence is CASSVSGSDEQFF. CDR3 nucleotides: TGTGCCAGCAGCGTATCAGGTTCGGATGAGCAGTTCTTC.

This chain joins TRBV7-9 and TRBJ2-7; D unresolved. Germline V gene data show CDR1 as SEHNR and CDR2 as FQNEAQ (reference sequence). V was shortened by 3 bases and J by 5 bases, with 14 bases between the two germline ends. The CDR3 length is 14 residues. The CDR3 region is CASSFGQYADEQYF. The CDR3 region has the DNA TGTGCCAGCAGCTTCGGCCAGTACGCCGACGAGCAGTACTTC.

This clonotype came up a few times. The chain employs TRBV27 and TRBJ1-5; 10 bases map to TRBD1. This CDR3 has 15 amino acids. The ends lost 5 bases at V and 2 bases at J; junction bases unmatched: 3. Germline V CDR1 and CDR2: MNHEY, SMNVEV (reference sequence). CDR3: CASSVGTGGNQPQHF. The CDR3 coding sequence is TGTGCCAGCAGTGTCGGGACAGGGGGCAATCAGCCCCAGCATTTT.

In its sample, this clonotype was seen a few times. The chain is built from TRBV6-1 and TRBJ2-6; possible D gene TRBD1, 6 bases. The germline CDR1 and CDR2 sequences are MNHNS and SASEGT. Trimming stripped 6 bases from V and 0 bases from J, with 21 bases between. CDR3 length: 19 residues. The CDR3 DNA sequence: TGTGCCAGCAGAATGGGCTTTATACAGGGTCCCTCTGGGGCCAACGTCCTGACTTTC. This gives the protein CASRMGFIQGPSGANVLTF.

The rearrangement uses TRBV3-1 and TRBJ2-7, with 11 bases fitting TRBD2. This CDR3 is 16 amino acids long. The J segment lost 6 bases and the V segment lost 1 base, leaving 8 bases of the junction unmatched. The germline CDR1 and CDR2 sequences are LGHDT and YNNKEL (reference sequence). In DNA, the CDR3 is TGTGCCAGCAGCCAAGGTATAGCGGGGGGGCTCCGCGAGCAGTACTTC. Its translation: CASSQGIAGGLREQYF.

This clonotype was seen ten or more times. The genes are TRBV27 and TRBJ1-5; D ambiguous. CDR1 and CDR2 from the germline V gene are MNHEY and SMNVEV (reference sequence). This CDR3 comprises 13 residues. V gave up 2 bases and J gave up 6 bases, with 8 bases separating them. CDR3 residues: CASSLGEGQPQHF. Here the CDR3 DNA reads TGTGCCAGCAGTTTAGGTGAAGGTCAGCCCCAGCATTTT.

The chain combines TRBV20-1 with TRBJ1-1; maybe TRBD1 (5 bases). This CDR3 spans 15 amino acids. V dropped 6 bases and J dropped 0 bases, with 17 bases sitting between them. Per the germline V gene, CDR1 is DFQATT and CDR2 is SNEGSKA (reference sequence). CDR3: CSAMDIPSMNTEAFF. CDR3 nucleotide sequence: TGCAGTGCGATGGACATACCATCTATGAACACTGAAGCTTTCTTT.

The chain combines TRBV6-2 or TRBV6-3 with TRBJ1-1, with unresolved D. Germline CDR1 reads MNHEY; CDR2 reads SVGEGT. The V end was cut by 2 bases, the J end by 1 base, with 8 bases between. The CDR3 sequence is 14 residues long. For the CDR3, the DNA is TGTGCCAGCAGTTACGGCGTTTCGAACACTGAAGCTTTCTTT. Amino acid sequence: CASSYGVSNTEAFF.

This clonotype came up many times. The genes are TRBV7-2 and TRBJ2-7; D not resolved. The CDR3 runs to 16 residues. CDR1 SGHTA and CDR2 FQGNSA come from the germline V gene. V lost 0 bases and J lost 3, with 15 bases in between. CDR3 sequence (DNA): TGTGCCAGCAGCTTAGCGGGTAAAACAGATTACTACGAGCAGTACTTC. This translates into CASSLAGKTDYYEQYF.

This chain uses TRBV25-1 with TRBJ1-1, with D maybe TRBD1 (6 bases). Trimming stripped 6 bases from V and 1 base from J, with 9 bases between. The CDR3 runs to 13 residues. CDR1 and CDR2 from the germline V gene are MGHDK and SYGVNS. The CDR3 DNA is TGTGCCAGCAGGAAGACAGGGAACACTGAAGCTTTCTTT. As protein: CASRKTGNTEAFF. The complete variable domain, with remaining parts taken from reference TRBV25-1 and TRBJ1-1, reads EADIYQTPRYLVIGTGKKITLECSQTMGHDKMYWYQQDPGMELHLIHYSYGVNSTEKGDLSSESTVSRIRTEHFPLTLESARPSHTSQYLCASRKTGNTEAFFGQGTRLTVV.

V gene TRBV12-3 or TRBV12-4 combines with J gene TRBJ2-2; D is possibly TRBD2 (6 bases). The germline V and J ends were trimmed by 7 bases and 1 base, with 13 bases remaining between them. This CDR3 contains 15 residues. CDR3 DNA: TGTGCCAGCAATCTCGGGGGTCTGAACACCGGGGAGCTGTTTTTT. Its protein is CASNLGGLNTGELFF.

This clonotype was found many times. This chain uses TRBV6-1 with TRBJ2-5; 10 nucleotides agree with TRBD2. This CDR3 spans 14 amino acids. J gave up 5 bases and V 7 bases, and 7 bases lay outside the gene matches. The V gene's germline CDR1 is MNHNS and CDR2 SASEGT. DNA for the CDR3: TGTGCCAGCAAGCAGCGGGGGGGCCTCGAGACCCAGTACTTC. This translates into CASKQRGGLETQYF.

The chain has TRBV18 and TRBJ2-2; no clear D. The CDR3 loop spans 14 amino acids. CDR1 is KGHSH and CDR2 is LQKENI in the germline V gene. Trimming took off 0 bases at V and 8 bases at J, with 10 bases between the two ends. The CDR3 spells CASSPPTTSGELFF. The CDR3 DNA follows: TGTGCCAGCTCACCACCCACGACCTCGGGGGAGCTGTTTTTT.

This chain joins TRBV11-2 and TRBJ1-1; D uncertain. V lost 3 bases and J lost 11, with 19 bases in between. CDR1 and CDR2 (germline): SGHAT, FQNNGV. The length of the CDR3 is 14 residues. CDR3 in amino acids: CASSFFKGTSRAFF. The DNA for the CDR3 is TGTGCCAGCAGCTTCTTTAAGGGAACCAGTCGGGCTTTCTTT. Together with reference TRBV11-2 and TRBJ1-1, the CDR3 gives the full variable domain: EAGVAQSPRYKIIEKRQSVAFWCNPISGHATLYWYQQILGQGPKLLIQFQNNGVVDDSQLPKDRFSAERLKGVDSTLKIQPAKLEDSAVYLCASSFFKGTSRAFFGQGTRLTVV.

V is TRBV6-6 and J is TRBJ2-1; 11 bases map to TRBD2. CDR3 length: 18 amino acids. Germline V lookup: CDR1 MNHNY, CDR2 SVGAGI (reference sequence). V shed 6 bases, J shed 0 bases, and the junction held 10 bases outside the gene matches. Here the CDR3 DNA reads TGTGCCAGCAGACGGCTAGCGGGGGGCCTCCGCTCCTACAATGAGCAGTTCTTC. It specifies CASRRLAGGLRSYNEQFF.

This chain uses TRBV27 with TRBJ2-7; possible D gene TRBD1, 6 bases. This CDR3 has 15 amino acids. Germline V lookup: CDR1 MNHEY, CDR2 SMNVEV (reference sequence). The germline V and J ends were trimmed by 3 bases and 4 bases, with 16 bases remaining between them. The CDR3 region is CASSFNAGVAYEQYF. As DNA, the CDR3 is TGTGCCAGCAGTTTTAATGCAGGGGTAGCGTACGAGCAGTACTTC.